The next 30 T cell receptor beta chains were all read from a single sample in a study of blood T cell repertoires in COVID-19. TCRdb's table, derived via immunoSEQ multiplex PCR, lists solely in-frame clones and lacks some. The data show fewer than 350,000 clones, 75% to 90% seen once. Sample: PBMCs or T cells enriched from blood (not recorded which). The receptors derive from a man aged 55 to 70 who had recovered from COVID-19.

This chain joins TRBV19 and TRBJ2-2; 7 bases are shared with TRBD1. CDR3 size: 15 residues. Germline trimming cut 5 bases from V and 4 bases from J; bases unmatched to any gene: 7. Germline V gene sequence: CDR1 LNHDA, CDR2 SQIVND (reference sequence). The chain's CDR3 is CASSLWDSPTGELFF. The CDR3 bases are TGTGCCAGTAGTCTTTGGGACAGTCCCACCGGGGAGCTGTTTTTT.

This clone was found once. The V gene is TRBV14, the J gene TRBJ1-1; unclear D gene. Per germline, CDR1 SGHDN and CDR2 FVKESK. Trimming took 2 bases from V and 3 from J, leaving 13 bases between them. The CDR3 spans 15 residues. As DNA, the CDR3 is TGTGCCAGCAGCCAAATCAGGCTCCTCTACACTGAAGCTTTCTTT. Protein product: CASSQIRLLYTEAFF.

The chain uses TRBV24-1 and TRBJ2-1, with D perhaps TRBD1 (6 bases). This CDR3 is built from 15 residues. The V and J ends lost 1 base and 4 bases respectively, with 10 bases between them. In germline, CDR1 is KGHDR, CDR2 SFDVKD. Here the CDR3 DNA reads TGTGCCACCAGTGATTTCCAGGGGTTGTACAATGAGCAGTTCTTC. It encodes CATSDFQGLYNEQFF.

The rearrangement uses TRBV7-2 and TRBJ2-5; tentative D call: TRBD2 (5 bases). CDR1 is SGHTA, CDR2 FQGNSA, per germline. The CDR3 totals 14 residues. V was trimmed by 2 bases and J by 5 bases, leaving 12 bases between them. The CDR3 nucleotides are TGTGCCAGCAGCTTATTAAGTGGGAGCGAGACCCAGTACTTC. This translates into CASSLLSGSETQYF. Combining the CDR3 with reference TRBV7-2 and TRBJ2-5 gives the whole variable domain GAGVSQSPSNKVTEKGKDVELRCDPISGHTALYWYRQSLGQGLEFLIYFQGNSAPDKSGLPSDRFSAERTGGSVSTLTIQRTQQEDSAVYLCASSLLSGSETQYFGPGTRLLVL.

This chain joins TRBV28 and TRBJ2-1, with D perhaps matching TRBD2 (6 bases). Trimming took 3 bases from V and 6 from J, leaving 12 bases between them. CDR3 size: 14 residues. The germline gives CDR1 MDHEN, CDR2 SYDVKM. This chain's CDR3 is CASSFGGNLNEQFF. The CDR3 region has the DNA TGTGCCAGCAGTTTTGGCGGGAATCTCAATGAGCAGTTCTTC.

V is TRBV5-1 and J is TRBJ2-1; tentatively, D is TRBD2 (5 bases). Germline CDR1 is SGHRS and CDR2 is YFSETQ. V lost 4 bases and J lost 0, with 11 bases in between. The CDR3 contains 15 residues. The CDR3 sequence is CASSAGDSSYNEQFF. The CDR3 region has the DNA TGCGCCAGCAGCGCCGGGGATAGCTCCTACAATGAGCAGTTCTTC.

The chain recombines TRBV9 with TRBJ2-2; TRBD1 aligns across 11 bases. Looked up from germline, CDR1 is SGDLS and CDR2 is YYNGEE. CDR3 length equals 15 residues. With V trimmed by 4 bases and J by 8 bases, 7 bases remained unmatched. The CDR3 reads CASSSGTGGKGELFF. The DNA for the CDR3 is TGTGCCAGCAGCTCAGGGACAGGGGGGAAGGGGGAGCTGTTTTTT.

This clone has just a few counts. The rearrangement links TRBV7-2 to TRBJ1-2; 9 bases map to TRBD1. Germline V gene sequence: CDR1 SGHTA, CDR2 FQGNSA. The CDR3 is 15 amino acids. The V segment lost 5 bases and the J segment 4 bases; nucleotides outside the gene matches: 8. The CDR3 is CASSPLTGGSYGYTF. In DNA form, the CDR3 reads TGTGCCAGCAGCCCCTTGACAGGGGGGAGCTATGGCTACACCTTC.

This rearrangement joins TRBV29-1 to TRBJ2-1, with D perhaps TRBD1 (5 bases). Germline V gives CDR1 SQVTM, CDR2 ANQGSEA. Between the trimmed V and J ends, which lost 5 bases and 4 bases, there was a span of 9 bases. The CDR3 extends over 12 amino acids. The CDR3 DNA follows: TGCAGCGTTTCAGGGAATTACAATGAGCAGTTCTTC. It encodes CSVSGNYNEQFF.

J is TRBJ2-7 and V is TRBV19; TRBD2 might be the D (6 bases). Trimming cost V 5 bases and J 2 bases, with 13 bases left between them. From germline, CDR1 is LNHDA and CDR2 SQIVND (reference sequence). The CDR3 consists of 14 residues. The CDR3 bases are TGTGCCAGTAGTGAGCGGGCTTACACCTACGAGCAGTACTTC. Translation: CASSERAYTYEQYF.

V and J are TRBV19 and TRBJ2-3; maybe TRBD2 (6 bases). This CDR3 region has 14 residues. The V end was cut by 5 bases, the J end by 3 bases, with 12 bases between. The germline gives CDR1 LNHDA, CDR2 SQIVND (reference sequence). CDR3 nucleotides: TGTGCCAGTAGTCGGGGGACCGCAACAGATACGCAGTATTTT. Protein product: CASSRGTATDTQYF.

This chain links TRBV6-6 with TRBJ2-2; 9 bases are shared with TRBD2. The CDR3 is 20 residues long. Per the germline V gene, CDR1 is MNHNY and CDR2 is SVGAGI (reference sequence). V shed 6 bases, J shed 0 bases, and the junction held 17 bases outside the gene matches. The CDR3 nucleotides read TGTGCCAGCAGCAATTCCGGGACTAGCTCTATCCTCGCGAACACCGGGGAGCTGTTTTTT. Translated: CASSNSGTSSILANTGELFF.

The CDR3 loop is CASRYPIFDSSKSFYEQYF. CDR3 sequence (DNA): TGTGCCAGCAGGTACCCTATTTTCGACAGTTCAAAATCTTTCTACGAGCAGTACTTC. V and J are TRBV6-2 or TRBV6-3 and TRBJ2-7, with D possibly TRBD1 on 5 matching bases. Germline V gene sequence: CDR1 MNHEY, CDR2 SVGEGT. Between the trimmed V and J ends, which lost 6 bases and 3 bases, there was a span of 30 bases. There are 19 residues in the CDR3.

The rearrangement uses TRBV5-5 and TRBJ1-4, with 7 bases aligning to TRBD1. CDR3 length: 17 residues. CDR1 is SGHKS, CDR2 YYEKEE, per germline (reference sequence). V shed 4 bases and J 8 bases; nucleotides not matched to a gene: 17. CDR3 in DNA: TGTGCCAGCAGCAAAGGACAGGTGACACAGAGGCGGGAAAAACTGTTTTTT. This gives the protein CASSKGQVTQRREKLFF.

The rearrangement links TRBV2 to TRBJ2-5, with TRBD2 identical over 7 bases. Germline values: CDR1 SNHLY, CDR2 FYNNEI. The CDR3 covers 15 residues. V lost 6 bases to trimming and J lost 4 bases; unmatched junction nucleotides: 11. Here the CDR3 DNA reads TGTGCCAGCAGGGTCCAGGGCGGGAGCGGAGAGACCCAGTACTTC. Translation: CASRVQGGSGETQYF. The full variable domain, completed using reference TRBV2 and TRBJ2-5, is EPEVTQTPSHQVTQMGQEVILRCVPISNHLYFYWYRQILGQKVEFLVSFYNNEISEKSEIFDDQFSVERPDGSNFTLKIRSTKLEDSAMYFCASRVQGGSGETQYFGPGTRLLVL.

The CDR3 coding sequence is TGTGCCAGCAGATCACTAGCGGGAGCTTACAATGAGCAGTTCTTC. The encoded protein is CASRSLAGAYNEQFF. The V and J genes are TRBV27 and TRBJ2-1, with 11 bases identical to TRBD2. Germline V gene lookup returns CDR1 MNHEY and CDR2 SMNVEV (reference sequence). This CDR3 region has 15 residues. Unmatched junction bases numbered 5, after V lost 6 bases and J lost 4 bases.

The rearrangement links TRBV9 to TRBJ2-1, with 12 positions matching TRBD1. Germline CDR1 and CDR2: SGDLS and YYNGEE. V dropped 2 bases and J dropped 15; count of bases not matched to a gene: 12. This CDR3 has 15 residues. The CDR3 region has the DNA TGTGCCAGCAGCGTTGGGACAGGGGGCGAAGTCCACCGGTTCTTC. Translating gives CASSVGTGGEVHRFF.

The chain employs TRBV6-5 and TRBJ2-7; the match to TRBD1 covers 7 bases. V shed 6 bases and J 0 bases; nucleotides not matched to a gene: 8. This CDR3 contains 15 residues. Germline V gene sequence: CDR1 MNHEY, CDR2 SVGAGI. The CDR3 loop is CASSPGTASSYEQYF. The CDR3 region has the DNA TGTGCCAGCAGCCCAGGGACAGCTAGCTCCTACGAGCAGTACTTC.

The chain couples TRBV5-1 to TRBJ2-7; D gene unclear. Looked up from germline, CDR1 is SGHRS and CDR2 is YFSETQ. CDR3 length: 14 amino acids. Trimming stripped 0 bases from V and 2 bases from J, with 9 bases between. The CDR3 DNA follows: TGCGCCAGCAGCTTGGACTTACCTACCTACGAGCAGTACTTC. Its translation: CASSLDLPTYEQYF.

For the CDR3, the DNA is TGTGCCAGCAGTTACTCGAGACAGGACTATGGCTACACCTTC. Residues: CASSYSRQDYGYTF. The chain uses TRBV6-5 and TRBJ1-2, with a tentative D call TRBD1 (6 bases). CDR1 MNHEY and CDR2 SVGAGI come from the germline V gene. The CDR3 length is 14 residues. The V end lost 0 bases, the J end lost 3 bases, and 8 bases lay between the germline ends.

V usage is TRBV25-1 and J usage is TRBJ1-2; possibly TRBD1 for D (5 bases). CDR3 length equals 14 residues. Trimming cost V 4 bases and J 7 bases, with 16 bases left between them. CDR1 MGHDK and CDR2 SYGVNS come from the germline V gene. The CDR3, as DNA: TGTGCCAGCAGTGGCTCAGGGTCGTTGCGTGGCTACACCTTC. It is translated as CASSGSGSLRGYTF.

The CDR3 sequence is CASSLGRVDEQYF. DNA for the CDR3: TGCGCCAGCAGCTTAGGCAGGGTGGACGAGCAGTACTTC. V gene TRBV5-1 combines with J gene TRBJ2-7; D might be TRBD1 (5 bases). CDR3 length: 13 residues. Trimming pared 2 bases from V and 5 bases from J, leaving 11 bases between. Germline CDR1 and CDR2: SGHRS and YFSETQ.

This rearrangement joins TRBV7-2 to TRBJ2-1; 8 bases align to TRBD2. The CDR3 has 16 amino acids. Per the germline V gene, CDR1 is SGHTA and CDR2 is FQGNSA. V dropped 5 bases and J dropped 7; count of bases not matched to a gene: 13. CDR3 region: CASSAQTGRVYNEQFF. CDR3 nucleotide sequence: TGTGCCAGCAGCGCACAGACCGGGAGGGTTTATAATGAGCAGTTCTTC.

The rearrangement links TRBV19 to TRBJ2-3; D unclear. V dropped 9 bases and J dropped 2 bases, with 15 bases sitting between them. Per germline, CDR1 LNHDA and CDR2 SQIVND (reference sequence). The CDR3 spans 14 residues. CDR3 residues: CASKRGQYTDTQYF. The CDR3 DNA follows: TGTGCCAGCAAACGTGGGCAGTACACAGATACGCAGTATTTT.

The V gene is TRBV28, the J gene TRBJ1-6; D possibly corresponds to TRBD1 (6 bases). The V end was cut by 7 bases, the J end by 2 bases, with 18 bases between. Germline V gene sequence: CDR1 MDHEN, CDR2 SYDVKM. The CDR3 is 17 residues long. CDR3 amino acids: CASTISRGGPYNSPLHF. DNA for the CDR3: TGTGCCAGCACGATATCGAGGGGGGGGCCCTATAATTCACCCCTCCACTTT. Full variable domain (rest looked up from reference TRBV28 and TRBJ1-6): DVKVTQSSRYLVKRTGEKVFLECVQDMDHENMFWYRQDPGLGLRLIYFSYDVKMKEKGDIPEGYSVSREKKERFSLILESASTNQTSMYLCASTISRGGPYNSPLHFGNGTRLTVT.

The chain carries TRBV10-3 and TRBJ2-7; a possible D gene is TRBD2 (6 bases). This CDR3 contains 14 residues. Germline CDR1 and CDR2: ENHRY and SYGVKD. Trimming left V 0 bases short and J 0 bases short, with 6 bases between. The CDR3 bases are TGTGCCATCAGTGAGTCGCGGGACTCCTACGAGCAGTACTTC. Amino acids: CAISESRDSYEQYF.

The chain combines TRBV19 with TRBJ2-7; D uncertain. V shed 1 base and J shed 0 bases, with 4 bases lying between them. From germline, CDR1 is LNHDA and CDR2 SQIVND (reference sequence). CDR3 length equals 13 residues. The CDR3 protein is CASSIGRSYEQYF. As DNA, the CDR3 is TGTGCCAGTAGTATAGGTCGCTCCTACGAGCAGTACTTC.

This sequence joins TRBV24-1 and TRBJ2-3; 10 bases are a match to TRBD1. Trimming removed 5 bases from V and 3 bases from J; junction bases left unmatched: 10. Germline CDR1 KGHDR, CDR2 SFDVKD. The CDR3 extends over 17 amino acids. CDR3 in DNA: TGTGCCACCAGTGGCCCCTACCGGGACAGGGGTACAGATACGCAGTATTTT. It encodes CATSGPYRDRGTDTQYF.

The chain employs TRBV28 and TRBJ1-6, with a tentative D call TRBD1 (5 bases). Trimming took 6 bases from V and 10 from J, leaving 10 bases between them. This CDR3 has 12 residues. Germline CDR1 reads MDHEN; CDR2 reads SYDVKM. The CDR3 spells CASRRGWSPLHF. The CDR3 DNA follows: TGTGCCAGCAGAAGGGGCTGGTCACCCCTCCACTTT. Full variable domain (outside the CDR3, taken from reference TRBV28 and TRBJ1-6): DVKVTQSSRYLVKRTGEKVFLECVQDMDHENMFWYRQDPGLGLRLIYFSYDVKMKEKGDIPEGYSVSREKKERFSLILESASTNQTSMYLCASRRGWSPLHFGNGTRLTVT.

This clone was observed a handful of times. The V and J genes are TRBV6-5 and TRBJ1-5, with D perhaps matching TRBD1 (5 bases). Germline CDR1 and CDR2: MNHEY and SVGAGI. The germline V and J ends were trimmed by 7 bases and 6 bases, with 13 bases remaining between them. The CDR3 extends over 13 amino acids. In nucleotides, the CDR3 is TGTGCCAGCATCGGTGGGGGGGGTCAGCCCCAGCATTTT. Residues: CASIGGGGQPQHF.